Reported below is one T cell receptor beta chain. The CDR3 is 13 residues long. The V end was cut by 4 bases, the J end by 1 base, with 8 bases between. TCRdb's copy holds only in-frame clones and misses some; the assay was immunoSEQ multiplex PCR. The data contain 360,000 or so clones, around 86% of them singletons. Sample treatment: 15 to 20 received Ad26.COV2.S at low or high dose, single or two shots; five or six received placebo; per-sample allocation not given. All samples were drawn on day 63, counting from the first vaccine or placebo injection. The entry originates in a study of Ad26.COV2.S vaccination and SARS-CoV-2 variants. In the study overall: Donor allocation was to the COV1001 Ad26.COV2.S trial arm.

The sequences come from peripheral blood, collected in a trial of Ad26.COV2.S vaccine versus placebo. This sequence originates from a person aged 18-60 years who received the Ad26.COV2.S COVID-19 vaccine or a placebo. The chain links TRBV12-3 or TRBV12-4 to TRBJ2-7; D remains unclear. In DNA form, the CDR3 reads TGTGCCAGCAGTTCCCTACCTTCCTACGAGCAGTACTTC. As protein: CASSSLPSYEQYF.